This TCR beta chain was observed in a study of breast tumors, draining lymph nodes, adjacent tissues. This clonotype came up a few times. What it binds is unknown. The junction and the germline gene differ at one end; a read error may be behind it. CDR3 length equals 17 residues. Germline V CDR1 and CDR2: LNHDA, SQIVND (reference sequence). The study's findings and limits: Data fit most tumor T cells coming from lymph node, expanding in tumor. Tumor repertoires ranked between lymph nodes and nontumor tissue in diversity, with V and J gene preferences.

Axillary draining lymph nodes of breast cancer patients supplied the node samples. TCRdb reprocessed the multiplex PCR reads via MiXCR and lists one record per CDR3 protein. The sample has some 150,000 distinct CDR3 sequences, 25% to 40% seen once. The sequence came from a female donor with breast cancer. Some clones in this sample may be carry-over from other donors' samples. Sequencing was performed on axillary lymph node tissue. V gene TRBV19 combines with J gene TRBJ2-4; 10 bases are shared with TRBD1. This CDR3 reads CASSARRQGALGNIQSF. The CDR3 DNA follows: TGTGCCAGTAGTGCCCGGAGACAGGGGGCGCTCGGAAACATTCAGTCCTTC.